The 26 T cell receptor beta chains below come from one sample, sequenced in a study of cytomegalovirus exposure and HLA in healthy donors. The PCR was carried out with 60 Vbeta primers and 13 Jbeta primers. Sequencing used immunoSEQ multiplex PCR; TCRdb keeps in-frame clones, though not all of them. The profile shows some 150,000 clones, 70% to 85% of them singletons. The sequenced material came from PBMCs. The receptors come from a male donor in good health and CMV-seronegative.

The rearrangement uses TRBV14 and TRBJ2-2, with 8 bases matching TRBD1. With V trimmed by 5 bases and J by 6 bases, 8 bases remained unmatched. The CDR3 runs 15 residues. Germline CDR1 and CDR2: SGHDN and FVKESK. The CDR3 is CASSNPGGLAGELFF. The CDR3 DNA follows: TGTGCCAGCAGCAACCCAGGGGGCCTGGCCGGGGAGCTGTTTTTT.

A note on this clone: One end of the junction is discordant with germline, which a read error may explain. The CDR3 sequence is CASSLVGQGPGEQYF. The CDR3 nucleotides read TGTGCTAGCAGCTTAGTTGGACAGGGGCCAGGAGAGCAGTACTTC. The chain couples TRBV7-7 to TRBJ2-7; TRBD1 agrees at 9 bases. There are 15 residues in the CDR3. Germline CDR1 is SSHAT and CDR2 is FNYEAQ (reference sequence).

V is TRBV27 and J is TRBJ1-5; no reliable D call. Trimming cost V 0 bases and J 15 bases, with 15 bases left between them. The CDR3 has 13 amino acids. Germline loops: CDR1 MNHEY, CDR2 SMNVEV (reference sequence). The CDR3 bases are TGTGCCAGCAGTTTATCGATAGGAACAGAAAGGCATTTT. It specifies CASSLSIGTERHF.

J is TRBJ1-4 and V is TRBV7-3; 7 bases are a match to TRBD1. Germline V gene data show CDR1 as SGHTA and CDR2 as FQGTGA. This CDR3 contains 16 residues. The V and J ends lost 5 bases and 0 bases, in that order; junction bases with no gene match: 6. The CDR3 nucleotides read TGTGCCAGCAGCGGTGACAGGGCTGCAACTAATGAAAAACTGTTTTTT. It specifies CASSGDRAATNEKLFF.

The chain has TRBV5-1 and TRBJ2-7; TRBD1 matches 7 bases. Germline-derived CDR1 and CDR2 are SGHRS and YFSETQ. Trimming took 0 bases from V and 3 from J; bases not matched to a gene: 12. The CDR3 contains 17 residues. The CDR3 nucleotides read TGCGCCAGCAGCTTGGGACAGGGTTCTTTGATTTTCTACGAGCAGTACTTC. Protein sequence: CASSLGQGSLIFYEQYF.

V gene TRBV7-8 combines with J gene TRBJ2-2, with TRBD2 as a possible D gene (6 bases). This CDR3 has 15 amino acids. V lost 1 base and J 5 bases, leaving 11 bases between the germline ends. CDR1 and CDR2 from the germline V gene are SGHVS and FQNEAQ. CDR3 residues: CASSLDPAGTGELFF. CDR3 sequence (DNA): TGTGCCAGCAGCTTAGACCCGGCGGGAACCGGGGAGCTGTTTTTT.

The genes are TRBV5-1 and TRBJ2-3, with 14 bases fitting TRBD2. V trimming: 3 bases; J trimming: 0 bases; junction bases outside the gene matches: 6. This CDR3 spans 18 amino acids. Looked up from germline, CDR1 is SGHRS and CDR2 is YFSETQ. CDR3 sequence reads: CASSSGLAGGPSTDTQYF. The CDR3, as DNA: TGCGCCAGCAGCTCCGGACTAGCGGGAGGCCCTAGCACAGATACGCAGTATTTT.

This clone appeared a single time. The gene calls are TRBV27 and TRBJ2-7; TRBD2 matches 10 bases. Germline V gene data show CDR1 as MNHEY and CDR2 as SMNVEV (reference sequence). V gave up 6 bases and J gave up 3 bases; unmatched junction bases: 5. The CDR3 runs 14 residues. DNA of the CDR3: TGTGCCAGCAGAGGAGCGGGAGGGGACTACGAGCAGTACTTC. Protein product: CASRGAGGDYEQYF.

V gene TRBV7-2 combines with J gene TRBJ1-1, with 10 bases identical to TRBD1. The CDR3 runs 14 residues. The germline CDR1 and CDR2 sequences are SGHTA and FQGNSA. The ends lost 4 bases at V and 6 bases at J; junction bases unmatched: 5. The CDR3 DNA reads TGTGCCAGCAGCTCAGACAGGGGGCAACCTGAAGCTTTCTTT. It encodes CASSSDRGQPEAFF.

This chain links TRBV6-1 with TRBJ2-1; TRBD1 aligns across 10 bases. With V trimmed by 2 bases and J by 6 bases, 10 bases remained unmatched. The length of the CDR3 is 17 residues. The germline gives CDR1 MNHNS, CDR2 SASEGT. In nucleotides, the CDR3 is TGTGCCAGCAGTGAACCTGGGACAGGGGCAGGGAGCAATGAGCAGTTCTTC. Translated, it gives CASSEPGTGAGSNEQFF.

This rearrangement joins TRBV6-1 to TRBJ1-2; D not resolved. There are 14 residues in the CDR3. CDR1 MNHNS and CDR2 SASEGT come from the germline V gene. Trimming removed 0 bases from V and 8 bases from J, with 13 bases in between. The CDR3, as DNA: TGTGCCAGCAGTGAAGCGACTCCCCCCCGCGGCTACACCTTC. This codes for CASSEATPPRGYTF.

The chain recombines TRBV7-2 with TRBJ2-1; D is possibly TRBD1 (6 bases). Germline values: CDR1 SGHTA, CDR2 FQGNSA. V was trimmed by 5 bases and J by 8 bases, leaving 25 bases between them. This CDR3 is built from 17 residues. The CDR3: CASSLRGGQGPNHEQFF. The CDR3 region has the DNA TGTGCCAGCAGCCTCAGGGGTGGTCAGGGGCCAAACCATGAGCAGTTCTTC.

This chain uses TRBV5-6 with TRBJ1-1; 7 bases align to TRBD1. The V gene's germline CDR1 is SGHDT and CDR2 YYEEEE. The ends lost 1 base at V and 11 bases at J; junction bases unmatched: 8. There are 13 residues in the CDR3. This CDR3 is CASSLPTGTSAFF. The CDR3 region has the DNA TGTGCCAGCAGCTTGCCGACAGGGACTTCGGCTTTCTTT.

A few counts support this clone. V is TRBV7-3 and J is TRBJ2-3; 11 bases are shared with TRBD2. CDR3 size: 16 residues. Looked up from germline, CDR1 is SGHTA and CDR2 is FQGTGA. Germline trimming cut 4 bases from V and 1 base from J; bases unmatched to any gene: 4. The CDR3 is CASSSPGLAGTDTQYF. The CDR3 nucleotides read TGTGCCAGCAGCTCCCCGGGACTAGCGGGCACAGATACGCAGTATTTT.

The table lists this clone with a few counts. This chain links TRBV6-6 with TRBJ1-2; unclear D gene. CDR1 and CDR2 from the germline V gene are MNHNY and SVGAGI (reference sequence). Trimming took 2 bases from V and 7 from J, leaving 5 bases between them. This CDR3 has 11 amino acids. The CDR3 nucleotides are TGTGCCAGCAGTTACCCAGGTGGCTACACCTTC. Amino acids: CASSYPGGYTF.

This chain links TRBV5-4 with TRBJ2-3, with 9 nucleotides matching TRBD1. V dropped 3 bases and J dropped 2; count of bases not matched to a gene: 4. CDR3 size: 15 residues. Germline V gene sequence: CDR1 SGHNT, CDR2 YYREEE (reference sequence). The CDR3 loop is CASSSGQGYTDTQYF. In DNA, the CDR3 is TGTGCCAGCAGCTCGGGACAGGGATACACAGATACGCAGTATTTT.

The chain joins TRBV28 to TRBJ2-1; 9 nucleotides agree with TRBD2. The CDR3 length is 14 residues. J lost 9 bases, V lost 1 base, and 4 bases had no gene match. The germline V gene encodes CDR1 MDHEN and CDR2 SYDVKM. The CDR3 is CASSLYVSGSEQFF. The CDR3 coding sequence is TGTGCCAGCAGTTTATACGTTAGCGGGAGTGAGCAGTTCTTC.

V is TRBV28 and J is TRBJ2-1; 11 bases agree with TRBD2. This CDR3 has 13 residues. The V and J ends lost 5 bases and 14 bases, in that order; junction bases with no gene match: 8. The germline gives CDR1 MDHEN, CDR2 SYDVKM. CDR3 coding DNA: TGTGCCAGCAGTCCTGGAGGTAGCGGGAGGGAGTTCTTC. Amino acids: CASSPGGSGREFF.

V is TRBV5-1 and J is TRBJ1-1; TRBD1 matches 7 bases. CDR1 is SGHRS, CDR2 YFSETQ, per germline. The CDR3 is 14 residues long. The junction had 5 bases not matched to a gene; V was cut back by 6 bases and J by 0 bases. The CDR3 region has the DNA TGCGCCAGCACCGAAACAGGGGTGAACACTGAAGCTTTCTTT. Its protein product is CASTETGVNTEAFF.

In DNA form, the CDR3 reads TGTGCCAGCAGCACTTGGGACAGGGGAGGCTACACCTTC. Its protein is CASSTWDRGGYTF. V usage is TRBV7-2 and J usage is TRBJ1-2, with 10 bases matching TRBD1. The CDR3 covers 13 residues. CDR1 and CDR2 (germline): SGHTA, FQGNSA. J lost 8 bases, V lost 5 bases, and 5 bases had no gene match. Full variable domain (outside the CDR3, taken from reference TRBV7-2 and TRBJ1-2): GAGVSQSPSNKVTEKGKDVELRCDPISGHTALYWYRQSLGQGLEFLIYFQGNSAPDKSGLPSDRFSAERTGGSVSTLTIQRTQQEDSAVYLCASSTWDRGGYTFGSGTRLTVV.

The V and J genes are TRBV6-5 and TRBJ1-1; D gene ambiguous. Trimming shortened V by 0 bases and J by 3 bases, and 11 bases separated the two germline ends. The germline gives CDR1 MNHEY, CDR2 SVGAGI. CDR3 size: 15 residues. CDR3 protein: CASSYSAAADTEAFF. For the CDR3, the DNA is TGTGCCAGCAGTTACTCAGCGGCCGCGGACACTGAAGCTTTCTTT.

This sequence joins TRBV4-3 and TRBJ2-1, with 11 positions matching TRBD2. Germline values: CDR1 LGHNA, CDR2 YSLEER. This CDR3 contains 16 residues. Trimming took 0 bases from V and 8 from J; bases not matched to a gene: 6. CDR3 in amino acids: CASSQDRLAGLDEQFF. As DNA, the CDR3 is TGCGCCAGCAGCCAAGATAGACTAGCGGGACTCGATGAGCAGTTCTTC.

The chain joins TRBV19 to TRBJ2-7; possibly TRBD1 for D (5 bases). From germline, CDR1 is LNHDA and CDR2 SQIVND (reference sequence). V lost 9 bases, J lost 6 bases, and 18 bases lay in between. This CDR3 is 13 amino acids long. The chain's CDR3 is CASNSGYPGEQYF. The CDR3, as DNA: TGTGCCAGCAATTCAGGGTACCCGGGCGAGCAGTACTTC.

The chain employs TRBV2 and TRBJ1-3; 8 nucleotides agree with TRBD1. The CDR3 is 12 residues long. The ends lost 6 bases at V and 14 bases at J; junction bases unmatched: 9. In germline, CDR1 is SNHLY, CDR2 FYNNEI. The CDR3 loop is CASRPDRALLYF. CDR3 bases: TGTGCCAGCAGGCCGGACAGGGCCCTTTTATATTTT.

The chain joins TRBV4-1 to TRBJ2-1; 10 nucleotides align to TRBD2. From germline, CDR1 is MGHRA and CDR2 YSYEKL. J was trimmed by 0 bases and V by 0 bases; bases with no gene match: 2. The length of the CDR3 is 17 residues. The CDR3 DNA follows: TGCGCCAGCAGCCAAGACCCTAGCGGGAGCTCCTACAATGAGCAGTTCTTC. This codes for CASSQDPSGSSYNEQFF.

Note on this clone: One end of the junction does not line up with germline, which may come from a read error. V gene TRBV7-9 combines with J gene TRBJ2-1, with no clear D. Germline CDR1 reads SEHNR; CDR2 reads FQNEAQ (reference sequence). The length of the CDR3 is 11 residues. CDR3 in amino acids: CSSSPYNEQFF. The CDR3 DNA is TGTTCCAGCAGCCCTTACAATGAGCAGTTCTTC.